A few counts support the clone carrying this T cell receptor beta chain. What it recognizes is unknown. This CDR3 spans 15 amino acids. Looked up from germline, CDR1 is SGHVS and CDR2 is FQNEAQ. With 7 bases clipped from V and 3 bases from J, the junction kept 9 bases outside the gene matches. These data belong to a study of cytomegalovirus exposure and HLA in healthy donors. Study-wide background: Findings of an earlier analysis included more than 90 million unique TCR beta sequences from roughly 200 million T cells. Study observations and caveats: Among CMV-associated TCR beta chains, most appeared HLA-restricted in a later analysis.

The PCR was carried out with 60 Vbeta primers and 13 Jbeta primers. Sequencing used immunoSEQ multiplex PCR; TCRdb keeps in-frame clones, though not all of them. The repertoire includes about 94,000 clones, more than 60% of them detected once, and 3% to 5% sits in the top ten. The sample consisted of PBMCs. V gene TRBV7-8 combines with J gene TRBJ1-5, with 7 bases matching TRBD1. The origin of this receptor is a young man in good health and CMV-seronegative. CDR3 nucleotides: TGTGCCAGCACGGAGGGGACAGAGGACAATCAGCCCCAGCATTTT. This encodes CASTEGTEDNQPQHF.